This T cell receptor (beta chain) is drawn from a study of T cell changes during pregnancy in multiple sclerosis. Germline V lookup: CDR1 SGHRS, CDR2 YFSETQ. This CDR3 is 18 amino acids long. After removal of 4 bases from V and 1 base from J, the junction contained 5 bases not matched to a gene. TCRdb keeps only in-frame clones here, not all; method: immunoSEQ multiplex PCR. The repertoire has under 50,000 clones, approximately 90% of them found once; the top ten carry about 2.6%. The chain is built from TRBV5-1 and TRBJ2-1; 16 nucleotides line up with TRBD2. The sample in question was CD8+ T cells from peripheral blood mononuclear cells, obtained in the second trimester of pregnancy. This TCR was recovered from a female donor with multiple sclerosis, enrolled in a pregnancy study. The CDR3 DNA reads as TGCGCCAGCAGCGACGGGACTAGCGGGGGGGGATCCTACAATGAGCAGTTCTTC. It is translated as CASSDGTSGGGSYNEQFF.